The rows below give T cell receptor beta chains drawn from one sample of a study of regulatory T cells in long-lasting Graves disease. TCRdb passed the multiplex PCR reads through MiXCR, listing each CDR3 protein once. The data show approximately 500,000 distinct CDR3 sequences, roughly 21% seen once. The sequences come from peripheral blood mononuclear cells (PBMCs), collected when the disease was refractory, from a patient treated with antithyroid drugs. These receptors were taken from a female donor with Graves disease. Each CDR3 is given with its conserved first and last residue. The order of the fields is D gene, J gene, clone size, V gene, CDR3 DNA, CDR3 protein. A D gene is named only where the DNA matches it firmly. For some rows the clone size is stated as once, few or many, or as a class when expanded; others skip it.

d_call: NA
j_call: TRBJ2-3
clone_size: NA
v_call: TRBV7-9
cdr3_nt: TGTGCCAGCAGCCTACAAACAGATACGCAGTATTTT
cdr3_aa: CASSLQTDTQYF

d_call: TRBD2
j_call: TRBJ2-7
clone_size: few
v_call: TRBV7-2
cdr3_nt: TGTGCCAGCAGCTTAGCGACTAGCGGGTTGCGCGAGCAGTACTTC
cdr3_aa: CASSLATSGLREQYF

d_call: NA
j_call: TRBJ1-1
clone_size: once
v_call: TRBV5-1
cdr3_nt: TGCGCCAGCAGCTTGAAAGTTTGGGGTGCTGAAGCTTTCTTT
cdr3_aa: CASSLKVWGAEAFF

d_call: NA
j_call: TRBJ1-5
clone_size: many
v_call: TRBV12-3/TRBV12-4
cdr3_nt: TGTGCCAGCGGCAGCAATCAGCCCCAGCATTTT
cdr3_aa: CASGSNQPQHF

d_call: TRBD1
j_call: TRBJ1-1
clone_size: NA
v_call: TRBV7-2
cdr3_nt: TGTGCCAGCAGCTTAGGAGGGGCGCAGGGGGTCCAGGCTTTCTTT
cdr3_aa: CASSLGGAQGVQAFF

d_call: NA
j_call: TRBJ2-2
clone_size: NA
v_call: TRBV27
cdr3_nt: TGTGCCAGCAGTTTGGGGGGATTCGGAAACACCGGGGAGCTGTTTTTT
cdr3_aa: CASSLGGFGNTGELFF

d_call: NA
j_call: TRBJ1-4
clone_size: few
v_call: TRBV20-1
cdr3_nt: TGCAGTGCTAGTGCCCTAGCAACTAATGAAAAACTGTTTTTT
cdr3_aa: CSASALATNEKLFF

d_call: TRBD1
j_call: TRBJ2-3
clone_size: few
v_call: TRBV12-3/TRBV12-4
cdr3_nt: TGTGCCAGCAGCCCGGGTCCAGGGGGAGTATCGCAGTATTTT
cdr3_aa: CASSPGPGGVSQYF

d_call: NA
j_call: TRBJ2-3
clone_size: NA
v_call: TRBV6-1
cdr3_nt: TGTGCCAGCAGTGAAGACGTAGAAGCGCAGTATTTT
cdr3_aa: CASSEDVEAQYF

d_call: NA
j_call: TRBJ1-2
clone_size: NA
v_call: TRBV20-1
cdr3_nt: TGCAGTGCTAGTCACCTTAAAGGTTCCGGCTACACCTTC
cdr3_aa: CSASHLKGSGYTF

d_call: NA
j_call: TRBJ2-6
clone_size: once
v_call: TRBV5-1
cdr3_nt: TGCGCCAGCAGCTTGGTTAGGTCAACTGGGGCCAACGTCCTGACTTTC
cdr3_aa: CASSLVRSTGANVLTF

d_call: NA
j_call: TRBJ1-1
clone_size: NA
v_call: TRBV29-1
cdr3_nt: TGCAGCGGGGGAGGGCTGGACACTGAAGCTTTCTTT
cdr3_aa: CSGGGLDTEAFF

d_call: NA
j_call: TRBJ2-7
clone_size: few
v_call: TRBV7-6
cdr3_nt: TGTGCCAGCAGCCCCCTCGTGGAGAGCTCCTACGAGCAGTACTTC
cdr3_aa: CASSPLVESSYEQYF

d_call: NA
j_call: TRBJ2-7
clone_size: many
v_call: TRBV11-2
cdr3_nt: TGTGCCAGCAGCGCCGCCCGGTCCAGCGAGCAGTACTTC
cdr3_aa: CASSAARSSEQYF

d_call: NA
j_call: TRBJ2-7
clone_size: NA
v_call: TRBV30
cdr3_nt: TGTGCCTGGAGTTCAGGGGCGTCCTACGAGCAGTACTTC
cdr3_aa: CAWSSGASYEQYF

d_call: TRBD1
j_call: TRBJ1-6
clone_size: many
v_call: TRBV25-1
cdr3_nt: TGTGCCAGCAAGGGTAACAGGGGGCCCGACTATAATTCACCCCTCCACTTT
cdr3_aa: CASKGNRGPDYNSPLHF

d_call: TRBD1
j_call: TRBJ1-1
clone_size: few
v_call: TRBV19
cdr3_nt: TGTGCCAGTAGTTTTCGGAGACAGGGGAACACTGAAGCTTTCTTT
cdr3_aa: CASSFRRQGNTEAFF

d_call: TRBD2
j_call: TRBJ2-7
clone_size: few
v_call: TRBV7-3
cdr3_nt: TGTGCCAGCAGCGCTGGGACTAGCGGGGGGAACGAGCAGTACTTC
cdr3_aa: CASSAGTSGGNEQYF

d_call: TRBD2
j_call: TRBJ2-3
clone_size: NA
v_call: TRBV7-9
cdr3_nt: TGTGCCAGCAGCCCGAGACTAGCACCTGAGGGCACAGATACGCAGTATTTT
cdr3_aa: CASSPRLAPEGTDTQYF

d_call: TRBD1
j_call: TRBJ1-2
clone_size: many
v_call: TRBV15
cdr3_nt: TGTGCCACCAGCATTGGGTGGCTAGAAGGACAGGACTATGGCTACACCTTC
cdr3_aa: CATSIGWLEGQDYGYTF

d_call: TRBD1
j_call: TRBJ1-6
clone_size: NA
v_call: TRBV3-1
cdr3_nt: TGTGCCAGCAGCCTAGACCGGGACAGGGGAAATTCACCCCTCCACTTT
cdr3_aa: CASSLDRDRGNSPLHF

d_call: NA
j_call: TRBJ2-7
clone_size: many
v_call: TRBV29-1
cdr3_nt: TGCAGCGCCTACGGACAAACCTACGAGCAGTACTTC
cdr3_aa: CSAYGQTYEQYF

d_call: TRBD1
j_call: TRBJ2-7
clone_size: NA
v_call: TRBV15
cdr3_nt: TGTGCCACCAGCAGAGACGGGACAGGGGATTACGAGCAGTACTTC
cdr3_aa: CATSRDGTGDYEQYF

d_call: NA
j_call: TRBJ2-5
clone_size: many
v_call: TRBV14
cdr3_nt: TGTGCCAGCAGCCAAGTTTTGGAGACCCAGTACTTC
cdr3_aa: CASSQVLETQYF

d_call: NA
j_call: TRBJ1-6
clone_size: NA
v_call: TRBV7-9
cdr3_nt: TGTGCCAGCAGTGCCCCTGGGGCAGGGGAGTCACCCCTCCACTTT
cdr3_aa: CASSAPGAGESPLHF

d_call: NA
j_call: TRBJ1-1
clone_size: NA
v_call: TRBV5-6
cdr3_nt: TGTGCCAGCAGCTTGGACATCGGGCAGGAAGCTTTCTTT
cdr3_aa: CASSLDIGQEAFF

d_call: NA
j_call: TRBJ1-5
clone_size: many
v_call: TRBV6-5
cdr3_nt: TGTGCCAGCAGTTACGGGACGCCGCGGAGCAATCAGCCCCAGCATTTT
cdr3_aa: CASSYGTPRSNQPQHF

d_call: NA
j_call: TRBJ2-7
clone_size: NA
v_call: TRBV27
cdr3_nt: TGTGCCAGCAGTTTAATTTTGGGACACGGGGGCGAGCAGTACTTC
cdr3_aa: CASSLILGHGGEQYF

d_call: NA
j_call: TRBJ1-6
clone_size: few
v_call: TRBV18
cdr3_nt: TGTGCCAGCTCACCATCCGAGAATTCACCCCTCCACTTT
cdr3_aa: CASSPSENSPLHF

d_call: NA
j_call: TRBJ2-7
clone_size: NA
v_call: TRBV9
cdr3_nt: TGTGCCAGCAGCCCCCGGGCCAGCGTTGGGGAGCAGTACTTC
cdr3_aa: CASSPRASVGEQYF

d_call: NA
j_call: TRBJ2-7
clone_size: few
v_call: TRBV29-1
cdr3_nt: TGCAGCGTCGCCCGGGCAGGGAGAACCAACGAGCAGTACTTC
cdr3_aa: CSVARAGRTNEQYF

d_call: NA
j_call: TRBJ1-5
clone_size: NA
v_call: TRBV6-1
cdr3_nt: TGTGCCATTGACGGGGGCGGCAATCAGCCCCAGCATTTT
cdr3_aa: CAIDGGGNQPQHF

d_call: NA
j_call: TRBJ1-6
clone_size: many
v_call: TRBV7-9
cdr3_nt: TGTGCCAGCAGCTTACGGACAGCCAATTCACCCCTCCACTTT
cdr3_aa: CASSLRTANSPLHF

d_call: TRBD1
j_call: TRBJ1-2
clone_size: NA
v_call: TRBV15
cdr3_nt: TGTGCCACCAGCAGAGGTGGGACAGACTATGGCTACACCTTC
cdr3_aa: CATSRGGTDYGYTF

d_call: NA
j_call: TRBJ1-5
clone_size: many
v_call: TRBV6-1
cdr3_nt: TGTGCCAGCAGTGAAGTCTATAGCAATCAGCCCCAGCATTTT
cdr3_aa: CASSEVYSNQPQHF

d_call: NA
j_call: TRBJ1-2
clone_size: few
v_call: TRBV20-1
cdr3_nt: TGCAGTGCTTCGGGGGGAATCAACTATGGCTACACCTTC
cdr3_aa: CSASGGINYGYTF